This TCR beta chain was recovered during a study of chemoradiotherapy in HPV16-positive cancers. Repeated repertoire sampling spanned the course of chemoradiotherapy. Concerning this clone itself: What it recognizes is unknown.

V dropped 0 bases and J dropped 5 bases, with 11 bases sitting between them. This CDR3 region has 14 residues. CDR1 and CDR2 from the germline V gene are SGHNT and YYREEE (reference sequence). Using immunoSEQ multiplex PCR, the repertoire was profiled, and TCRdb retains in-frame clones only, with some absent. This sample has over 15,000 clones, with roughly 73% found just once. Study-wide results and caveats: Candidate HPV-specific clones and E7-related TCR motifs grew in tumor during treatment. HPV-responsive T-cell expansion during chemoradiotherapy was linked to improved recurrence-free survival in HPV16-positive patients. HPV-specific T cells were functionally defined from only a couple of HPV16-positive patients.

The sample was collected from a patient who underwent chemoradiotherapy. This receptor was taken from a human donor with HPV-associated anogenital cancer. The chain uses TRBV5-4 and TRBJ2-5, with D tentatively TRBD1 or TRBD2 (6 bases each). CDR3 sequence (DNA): TGTGCCAGCAGCTTGGGGGGGGCTAGGGAGACCCAGTACTTC. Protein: CASSLGGARETQYF.